The 24 T cell receptor beta chains given below trace back to one sample, sequenced in a study of CD8 T cells in ankylosing spondylitis (dated by TCRdb to the late 2010s). The protocol used for the library was 5' RACE. Sequencing used an Illumina HiSeq 2500. TCRdb cleaned the public reads at Q25 with fastp, built clones with MiXCR and kept in-frame beta chains. Each CDR3 protein appears once, grouped with its most common genes and DNA. The sample includes about 160,000 distinct CDR3 sequences, with 9.8% observed a single time. The ten largest clones take up roughly 16% of the sample. The specimen was blood, either unsorted or a sorted T cell fraction (not recorded which). Receptors originate from a female donor with ankylosing spondylitis or in good health (not recorded which).

There are many counts of this clonotype. The V gene is TRBV5-5, the J gene TRBJ2-1; D is uncertain. CDR3 length equals 12 residues. CDR1 is SGHKS and CDR2 is YYEKEE in the germline V gene (reference sequence). The V end lost 2 bases, the J end lost 11 bases, and 11 bases lay between the germline ends. The CDR3 here is CASSLRDLQQFF. As DNA, the CDR3 is TGTGCCAGCAGCTTACGAGACTTACAGCAGTTCTTC.

This clonotype showed up just a few times. The chain couples TRBV11-3 to TRBJ2-3, with 15 bases matching TRBD2. The CDR3 sequence is 17 residues long. V lost 4 bases and J lost 4; bases outside the gene matches: 6. Per germline, CDR1 SGHNT and CDR2 YENEEA. The CDR3 coding sequence is TGTGCCAGCAGCTCCGGGACTAGCGGGAGGCGGTCAGATACGCAGTATTTT. Its translation: CASSSGTSGRRSDTQYF.

This clonotype was picked up a small number of times. The gene calls are TRBV16 and TRBJ2-7, with D tentatively TRBD2 (5 bases). The germline V gene has CDR1 KGHSY and CDR2 FQNENV. With 4 bases removed from V and 5 bases from J, the gap between germline ends came to 18 bases. This CDR3 region has 15 residues. CDR3 nucleotide sequence: TGTGCCAGCAGCCCTCGGGGAGTGATCGCTGACGAGCAGTACTTC. This translates into CASSPRGVIADEQYF.

This clonotype has a handful of counts. The genes are TRBV18 and TRBJ2-5, with D maybe TRBD1 (5 bases). V was trimmed by 3 bases and J by 4 bases, leaving 18 bases between them. Germline V gives CDR1 KGHSH, CDR2 LQKENI. This CDR3 comprises 16 residues. The CDR3 is CASSPPRQKRGETQYF. The CDR3 nucleotides read TGTGCCAGCTCACCCCCCCGACAGAAACGAGGAGAGACCCAGTACTTC.

This clonotype was found many times. V usage is TRBV12-3 or TRBV12-4 and J usage is TRBJ2-1, with 12 bases that match TRBD1. CDR3 size: 17 residues. The ends lost 1 base at V and 8 bases at J; junction bases unmatched: 9. The CDR3 sequence is CASSLGVWGTGGHEQFF. Written as DNA, the CDR3 is TGTGCCAGCAGTTTAGGAGTATGGGGGACAGGGGGCCATGAGCAGTTCTTC.

The chain combines TRBV5-4 with TRBJ1-6; a possible D gene is TRBD1 (5 bases). V lost 5 bases, J lost 14 bases, and 17 bases lay in between. This CDR3 has 13 amino acids. CDR1 and CDR2 (germline): SGHNT, YYREEE (reference sequence). The CDR3 is CASSSGNGATLHF. DNA of the CDR3: TGTGCCAGCAGTTCTGGGAACGGGGCTACCCTCCACTTT.

The V gene is TRBV28, the J gene TRBJ2-3; the D is unclear. In germline, CDR1 is MDHEN, CDR2 SYDVKM. CDR3 length: 13 amino acids. V lost 4 bases to trimming and J lost 2 bases, with 7 bases between them. Here the CDR3 DNA reads TGTGCCAGCAGTTCCAGTTTCACAGATACGCAGTATTTT. Amino acid sequence: CASSSSFTDTQYF.

This clonotype was seen more than once but under ten times. The rearrangement uses TRBV27 and TRBJ2-7, with a tentative D call TRBD2 (5 bases). V dropped 3 bases and J dropped 7 bases, with 16 bases sitting between them. This CDR3 comprises 14 residues. Germline V gene lookup returns CDR1 MNHEY and CDR2 SMNVEV (reference sequence). CDR3 coding DNA: TGTGCCAGCAGTTTTGGAGCTCCGACGGGGGAGCAGTACTTC. Translating gives CASSFGAPTGEQYF.

This clonotype was detected ten times or more. The chain employs TRBV2 and TRBJ2-1; 8 bases align to TRBD2. The CDR3 loop spans 16 amino acids. J lost 2 bases, V lost 6 bases, and 9 bases had no gene match. Germline V gives CDR1 SNHLY, CDR2 FYNNEI. CDR3 region: CASRIGTGGAYNEQFF. As DNA, the CDR3 is TGTGCCAGCAGGATAGGGACGGGAGGGGCCTACAATGAGCAGTTCTTC.

This clonotype has a count of ten or more. This chain connects TRBV27 to TRBJ2-2; the D is unclear. V was pared by 4 bases and J by 0 bases, with 3 bases between. The CDR3 runs 13 residues. From germline, CDR1 is MNHEY and CDR2 SMNVEV (reference sequence). The DNA for the CDR3 is TGTGCCAGCAGTTATCCGAACACCGGGGAGCTGTTTTTT. It encodes CASSYPNTGELFF.

This clonotype was found many times. The chain is built from TRBV29-1 and TRBJ1-1, with D unresolved. The length of the CDR3 is 10 residues. Trimming took off 5 bases at V and 11 bases at J, with 12 bases between the two ends. Germline CDR1 and CDR2: SQVTM and ANQGSEA. DNA for the CDR3: TGCAGCGTTACCGGGTCTGGGGCTTTCTTT. Translating gives CSVTGSGAFF.

This clonotype was counted only a few times. J is TRBJ2-2 and V is TRBV7-3; a possible D gene is TRBD2 (6 bases). Germline V gene sequence: CDR1 SGHTA, CDR2 FQGTGA. V was clipped by 5 bases and J by 7 bases, with 14 bases between them. This CDR3 region has 14 residues. CDR3 coding DNA: TGTGCCAGCAGCCCTTATGGAGGGGTCGGGGAGCTGTTTTTT. Translated, it gives CASSPYGGVGELFF. Together with reference TRBV7-3 and TRBJ2-2, the CDR3 gives the full variable domain: GAGVSQTPSNKVTEKGKYVELRCDPISGHTALYWYRQSLGQGPEFLIYFQGTGAADDSGLPNDRFFAVRPEGSVSTLKIQRTERGDSAVYLCASSPYGGVGELFFGEGSRLTVL.

The V call is TRBV7-9, the J call TRBJ1-5; 7 nucleotides agree with TRBD1. Germline values: CDR1 SEHNR, CDR2 FQNEAQ (reference sequence). Trimming removed 3 bases from V and 9 bases from J; junction bases left unmatched: 11. The CDR3 has 15 amino acids. The CDR3 loop reads CASSFGQGGGWPQHF. The CDR3, as DNA: TGTGCCAGCAGCTTCGGGCAGGGGGGGGGTTGGCCCCAGCATTTT.

The genes are TRBV7-9 and TRBJ2-7, with 7 bases lining up with TRBD2. The CDR3 runs to 14 residues. Germline CDR1 and CDR2: SEHNR and FQNEAQ (reference sequence). V dropped 5 bases and J dropped 0; count of bases not matched to a gene: 4. The CDR3 DNA sequence: TGTGCCAGCAGCCCCCCTAGCGGCTCCTACGAGCAGTACTTC. Protein sequence: CASSPPSGSYEQYF.

In its sample, this clonotype was seen a few times. V and J are TRBV28 and TRBJ2-7, with a possible D match to TRBD1 (5 bases). The CDR3 totals 13 residues. With 5 bases removed from V and 10 bases from J, the gap between germline ends came to 18 bases. Germline CDR1 and CDR2: MDHEN and SYDVKM. The CDR3 nucleotides are TGTGCCAGCAGTATGTCCAGGGCTAGGAATCAGTACTTC. It encodes CASSMSRARNQYF.

This clonotype has at least ten counts. The chain employs TRBV28 and TRBJ1-2; possible D gene TRBD1, 6 bases. Trimming removed 1 base at V and 4 bases at J, with 10 bases between. The CDR3 is 14 amino acids. Germline CDR1 is MDHEN and CDR2 is SYDVKM. CDR3 loop: CASSLLGHRYGYTF. CDR3 nucleotide sequence: TGTGCCAGCAGTTTATTGGGACATCGCTATGGCTACACCTTC.

The chain couples TRBV4-1 to TRBJ2-1; D is unclear. V lost 0 bases and J 0 bases, leaving 6 bases between the germline ends. This CDR3 has 15 amino acids. Germline assignment: CDR1 MGHRA and CDR2 YSYEKL. Here the CDR3 DNA reads TGCGCCAGCAGCCAAGATTACGACTCCTACAATGAGCAGTTCTTC. It encodes CASSQDYDSYNEQFF.

The chain recombines TRBV19 with TRBJ2-7, with 9 positions matching TRBD1. Germline trimming cut 0 bases from V and 8 bases from J; bases unmatched to any gene: 2. Germline CDR1 and CDR2: LNHDA and SQIVND (reference sequence). The CDR3 length is 13 residues. The CDR3 reads CASSIEDRGKQYF. The CDR3 bases are TGTGCCAGTAGTATAGAAGACAGGGGGAAGCAGTACTTC. The variable domain in full, completed from reference TRBV19 and TRBJ2-7, reads DGGITQSPKYLFRKEGQNVTLSCEQNLNHDAMYWYRQDPGQGLRLIYYSQIVNDFQKGDIAEGYSVSREKKESFPLTVTSAQKNPTAFYLCASSIEDRGKQYFGPGTRLTVT.

There are a few counts of this clonotype. The chain couples TRBV6-2 or TRBV6-3 to TRBJ2-1, with a tentative D call TRBD2 (5 bases). With 8 bases removed from V and 8 bases from J, the gap between germline ends came to 13 bases. Germline lookup yields CDR1 MNHEY and CDR2 SVGEGT. The length of the CDR3 is 12 residues. This CDR3 reads CASYTIGDEQFF. For the CDR3, the DNA is TGTGCCAGCTACACCATCGGGGATGAGCAGTTCTTC.

This clonotype was detected many times. This chain connects TRBV28 to TRBJ2-1; a possible D gene is TRBD1 (5 bases). V lost 5 bases and J lost 4, with 9 bases in between. Germline V lookup: CDR1 MDHEN, CDR2 SYDVKM. CDR3 length equals 13 residues. The CDR3 loop reads CASSPRVYNEQFF. DNA of the CDR3: TGTGCCAGCAGTCCCAGGGTTTACAATGAGCAGTTCTTC.

This clonotype came up a few times. The V and J genes are TRBV6-1 and TRBJ2-1; possible D gene TRBD1, 6 bases. Germline loops: CDR1 MNHNS, CDR2 SASEGT. This CDR3 region has 12 residues. V lost 7 bases to trimming and J lost 7 bases, with 11 bases between them. For the CDR3, the DNA is TGTGCCAGCATCGGGGACAATAATGAGCAGTTCTTC. This codes for CASIGDNNEQFF.

This clonotype was observed many times. This rearrangement joins TRBV5-6 to TRBJ2-3; 8 nucleotides match TRBD2. The CDR3 is made up of 15 amino acids. CDR1 and CDR2 (germline): SGHDT, YYEEEE. V lost 3 bases, J lost 4 bases, and 7 bases stayed unmatched. The CDR3 bases are TGTGCCAGCAGCTCCCCCAGCGGGAGAGCAGATACGCAGTATTTT. Translation: CASSSPSGRADTQYF.

This clonotype was detected a few times. The V gene is TRBV4-2, the J gene TRBJ1-2; a possible D gene is TRBD1 (5 bases). Looked up from germline, CDR1 is LGHNA and CDR2 is YNFKEQ. CDR3 length equals 14 residues. V shed 1 base and J shed 4 bases, with 10 bases lying between them. The CDR3 nucleotides are TGTGCCAGCAGCCAAGGGGCAGGGTCCTATGGCTACACCTTC. This translates into CASSQGAGSYGYTF.

The V and J genes are TRBV7-9 and TRBJ1-1, with TRBD1 matching 11 bases. The CDR3 has 14 residues. Germline V gene data show CDR1 as SEHNR and CDR2 as FQNEAQ (reference sequence). The CDR3 nucleotides are TGTGCTTGGGTCGGGACAGGGGGTTTAACTGAAGCTTTCTTT. Translation: CAWVGTGGLTEAFF.